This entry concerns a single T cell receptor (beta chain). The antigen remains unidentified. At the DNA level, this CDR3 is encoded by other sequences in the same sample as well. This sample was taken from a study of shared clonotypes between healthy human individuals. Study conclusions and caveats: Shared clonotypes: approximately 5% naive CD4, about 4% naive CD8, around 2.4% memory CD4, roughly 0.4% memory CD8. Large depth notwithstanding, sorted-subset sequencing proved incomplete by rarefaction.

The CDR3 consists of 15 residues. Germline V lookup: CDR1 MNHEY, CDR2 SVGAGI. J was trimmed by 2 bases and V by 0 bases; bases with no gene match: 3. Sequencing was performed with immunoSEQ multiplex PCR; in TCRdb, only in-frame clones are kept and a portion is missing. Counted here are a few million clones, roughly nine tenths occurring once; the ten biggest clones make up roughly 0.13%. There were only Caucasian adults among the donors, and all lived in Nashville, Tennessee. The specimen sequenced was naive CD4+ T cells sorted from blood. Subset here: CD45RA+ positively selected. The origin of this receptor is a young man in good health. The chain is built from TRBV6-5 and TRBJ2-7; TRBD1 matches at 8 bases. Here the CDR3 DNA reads TGTGCCAGCAGTTACTCTGACAGGGGTCCCTACGAGCAGTACTTC. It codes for CASSYSDRGPYEQYF.